The source of this T cell receptor beta chain is a study of CXCR3-negative and CXCR3-positive naive CD8 T cells. Background on the study: Sequencing brought in some 130 million TRB reads altogether, and each library got about 1.5 +/- 0.3 million.

Triplicate sorts of some 310,000 cells per CD8+ subset. CDR1 SEHNR and CDR2 FQNEAQ come from the germline V gene (reference sequence). The CDR3 is 15 residues long. As to this clonotype: Its specificity is unknown.

Study-wide results and caveats: Researchers report that CXCR3-positive naive cells carry more hydrophobic TRB CDR3s than CXCR3-negative naive cells. High diversity, comparable across both naive subsets, contrasted with much lower diversity in memory CD8+ cells. Memory cells diverged, while naive CXCR3-positive and CXCR3-negative cells had similar TRBV-TRBJ usage.

5' RACE with UMI labels generated the TRB cDNA libraries. TCRdb re-called the 5' RACE reads; one entry per CDR3 protein, DNA not given. There are tens of thousands of distinct CDR3 sequences in the sample, with approximately 0.54% held by the top ten. The receptor's source is a human donor in good health. Some clones in this sample may be carry-over from other donors' samples. V usage is TRBV7-9 and J usage is TRBJ2-1; as DNA is missing, the TRBD2 call by TCRdb cannot be tested. Sequenced material: naive CXCR3+ CD8+ T cells from blood. The subset here: CD45RO-CCR7+CD27+CD95- naive CD8+ T cells expressing CXCR3 (TNR3+). The CDR3 spells CASSLIVPGRDEQFF.